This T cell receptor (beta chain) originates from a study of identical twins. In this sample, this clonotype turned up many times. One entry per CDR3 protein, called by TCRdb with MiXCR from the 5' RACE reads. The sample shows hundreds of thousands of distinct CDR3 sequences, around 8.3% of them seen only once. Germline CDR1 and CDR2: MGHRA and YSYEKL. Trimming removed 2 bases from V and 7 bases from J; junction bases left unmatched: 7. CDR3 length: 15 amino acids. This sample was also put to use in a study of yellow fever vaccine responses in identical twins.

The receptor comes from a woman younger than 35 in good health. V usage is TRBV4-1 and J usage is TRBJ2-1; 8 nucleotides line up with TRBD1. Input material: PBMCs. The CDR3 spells CASSQYQGALNEQFF. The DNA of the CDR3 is TGCGCCAGCAGCCAATATCAGGGGGCGCTAAATGAGCAGTTCTTC.